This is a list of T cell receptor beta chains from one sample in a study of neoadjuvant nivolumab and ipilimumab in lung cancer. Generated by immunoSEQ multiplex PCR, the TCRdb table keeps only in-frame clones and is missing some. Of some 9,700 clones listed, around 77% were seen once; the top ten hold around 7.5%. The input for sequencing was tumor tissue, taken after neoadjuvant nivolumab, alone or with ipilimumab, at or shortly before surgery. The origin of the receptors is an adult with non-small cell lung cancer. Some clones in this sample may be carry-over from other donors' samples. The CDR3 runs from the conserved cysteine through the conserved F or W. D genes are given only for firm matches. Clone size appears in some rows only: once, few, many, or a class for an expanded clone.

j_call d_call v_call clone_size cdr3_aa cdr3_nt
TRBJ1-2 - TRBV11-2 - CASSLGGYGYTF TGTGCCAGCAGCTTAGGGGGTTATGGCTACACCTTC
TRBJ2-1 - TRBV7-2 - CASSYRSQTHYNEQFF TGTGCCAGCAGCTACAGGTCTCAGACTCACTACAATGAGCAGTTCTTC
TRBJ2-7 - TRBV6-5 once CASSLGNRGEQYF TGTGCCAGCAGCCTGGGGAATCGTGGCGAGCAGTACTTC
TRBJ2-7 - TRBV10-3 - CAISEKVLPLGEQYF TGTGCCATCAGTGAGAAGGTACTCCCGCTCGGCGAGCAGTACTTC
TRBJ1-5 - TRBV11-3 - CASSLDRGQPQHF TGTGCCAGCAGCTTAGATCGGGGTCAGCCCCAGCATTTT
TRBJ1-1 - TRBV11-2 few CASSFTGLGSTEAFF TGTGCCAGCAGCTTTACAGGCTTGGGTAGCACTGAAGCTTTCTTT
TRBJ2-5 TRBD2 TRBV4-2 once CASSPTVPSGVYQETQYF TGTGCCAGCAGCCCCACCGTGCCTAGCGGGGTGTACCAAGAGACCCAGTACTTC
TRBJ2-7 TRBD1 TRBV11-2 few CASSRDRGFYEQYF TGTGCCAGCAGCCGTGACAGGGGGTTTTACGAGCAGTACTTC
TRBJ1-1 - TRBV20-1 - CSAIPDTEAFF TGCAGTGCTATTCCCGACACTGAAGCTTTCTTT
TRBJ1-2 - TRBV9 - CASSGGTLNYGYTF TGTGCCAGCAGCGGTGGGACCTTAAACTATGGCTACACCTTC
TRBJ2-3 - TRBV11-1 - CASSFSGAITDTQYF TGTGCCAGCAGCTTCTCGGGGGCCATCACAGATACGCAGTATTTT
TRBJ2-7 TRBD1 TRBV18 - CASSPPGLRTGGNEQYF TGTGCCAGCTCACCACCTGGTCTTCGGACAGGGGGCAACGAGCAGTACTTC
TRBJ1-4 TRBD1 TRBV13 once CASSSRQGVEKLFF TGTGCCAGCAGCTCCCGACAGGGGGTTGAAAAACTGTTTTTT
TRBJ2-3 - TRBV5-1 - CASSLRLPGADTQYF TGCGCCAGCAGCTTGAGACTTCCCGGGGCAGATACGCAGTATTTT
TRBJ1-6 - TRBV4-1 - CASMGGLGSPLHF TGCGCCAGCATGGGGGGCCTAGGTTCACCCCTCCACTTT
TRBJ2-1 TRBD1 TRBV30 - CAWSTTGTVNNEQFF TGTGCCTGGAGTACGACCGGGACAGTTAACAATGAGCAGTTCTTC
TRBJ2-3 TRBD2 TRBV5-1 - CASRFNGGASGDTQYF TGCGCCAGCAGGTTTAACGGGGGGGCCAGTGGAGATACGCAGTATTTT
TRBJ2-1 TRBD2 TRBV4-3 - CASSQEGAGGLPGEQFF TGCGCCAGCAGCCAGGAAGGGGCGGGAGGCCTGCCTGGGGAGCAGTTCTTC
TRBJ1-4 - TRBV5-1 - CASSENLSTNEKLFF TGCGCCAGCAGCGAGAACCTTTCAACTAATGAAAAACTGTTTTTT
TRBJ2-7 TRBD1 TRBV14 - CASSQMGQAYEQYF TGTGCCAGCAGCCAGATGGGACAGGCCTACGAGCAGTACTTC
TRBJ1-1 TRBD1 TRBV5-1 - CASSLAVGQGARNTEAFF TGCGCCAGCAGCTTGGCCGTCGGACAGGGGGCGAGAAACACTGAAGCTTTCTTT
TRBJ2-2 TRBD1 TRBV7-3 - CASSNSPGQGPGELFF TGTGCCAGCAGCAACTCACCGGGACAGGGTCCCGGGGAGCTGTTTTTT